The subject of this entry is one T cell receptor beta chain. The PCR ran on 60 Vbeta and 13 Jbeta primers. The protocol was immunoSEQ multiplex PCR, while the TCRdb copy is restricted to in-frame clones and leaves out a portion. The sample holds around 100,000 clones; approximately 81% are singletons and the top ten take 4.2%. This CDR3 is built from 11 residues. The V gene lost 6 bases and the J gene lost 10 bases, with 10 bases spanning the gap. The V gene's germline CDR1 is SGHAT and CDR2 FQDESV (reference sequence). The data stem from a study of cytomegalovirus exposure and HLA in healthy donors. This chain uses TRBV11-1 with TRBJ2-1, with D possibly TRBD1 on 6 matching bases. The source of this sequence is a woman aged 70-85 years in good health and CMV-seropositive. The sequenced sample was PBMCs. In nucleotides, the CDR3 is TGTGCCAGCAGAACAGGGAGAGAGCAGTTCTTC. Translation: CASRTGREQFF.